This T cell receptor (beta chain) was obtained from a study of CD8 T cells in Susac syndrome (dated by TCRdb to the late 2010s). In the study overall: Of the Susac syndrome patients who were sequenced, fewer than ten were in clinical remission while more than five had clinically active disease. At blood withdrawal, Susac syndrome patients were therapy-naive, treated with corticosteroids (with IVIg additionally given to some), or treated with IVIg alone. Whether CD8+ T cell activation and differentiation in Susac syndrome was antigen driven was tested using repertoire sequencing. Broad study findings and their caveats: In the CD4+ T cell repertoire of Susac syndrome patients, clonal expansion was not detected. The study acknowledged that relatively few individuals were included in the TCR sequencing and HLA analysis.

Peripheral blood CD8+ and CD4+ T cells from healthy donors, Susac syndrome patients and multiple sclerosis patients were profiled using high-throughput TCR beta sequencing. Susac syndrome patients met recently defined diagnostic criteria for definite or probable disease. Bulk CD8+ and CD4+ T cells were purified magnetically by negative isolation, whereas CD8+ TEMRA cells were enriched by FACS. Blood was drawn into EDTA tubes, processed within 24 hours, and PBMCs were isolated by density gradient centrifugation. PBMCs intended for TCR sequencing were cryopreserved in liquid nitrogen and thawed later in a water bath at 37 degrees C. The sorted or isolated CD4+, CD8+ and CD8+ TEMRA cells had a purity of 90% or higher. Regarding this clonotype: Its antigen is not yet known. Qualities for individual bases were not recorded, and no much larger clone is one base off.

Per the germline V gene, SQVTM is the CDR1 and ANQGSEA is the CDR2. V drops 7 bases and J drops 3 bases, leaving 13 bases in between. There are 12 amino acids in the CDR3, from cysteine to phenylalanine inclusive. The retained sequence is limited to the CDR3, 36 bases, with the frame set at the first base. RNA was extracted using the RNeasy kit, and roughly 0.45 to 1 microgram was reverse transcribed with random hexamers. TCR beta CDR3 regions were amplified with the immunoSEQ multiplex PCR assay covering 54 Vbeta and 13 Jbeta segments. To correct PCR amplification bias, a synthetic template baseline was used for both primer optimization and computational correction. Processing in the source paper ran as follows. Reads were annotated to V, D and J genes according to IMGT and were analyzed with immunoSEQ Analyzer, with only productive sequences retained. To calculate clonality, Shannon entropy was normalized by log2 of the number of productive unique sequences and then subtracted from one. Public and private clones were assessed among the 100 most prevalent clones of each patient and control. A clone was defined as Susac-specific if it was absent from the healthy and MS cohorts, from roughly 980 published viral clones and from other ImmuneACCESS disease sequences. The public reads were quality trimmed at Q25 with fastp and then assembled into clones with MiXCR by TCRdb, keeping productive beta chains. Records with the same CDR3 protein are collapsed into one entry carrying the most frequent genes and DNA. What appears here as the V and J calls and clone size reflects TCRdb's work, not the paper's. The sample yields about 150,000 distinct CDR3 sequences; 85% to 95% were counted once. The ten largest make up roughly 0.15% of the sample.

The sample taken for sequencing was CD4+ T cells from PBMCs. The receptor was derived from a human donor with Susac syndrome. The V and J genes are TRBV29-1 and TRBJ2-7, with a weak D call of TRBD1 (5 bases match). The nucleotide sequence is TGCAGCGCTGGGGCGAAAGGCTACGAGCAGTACTTC. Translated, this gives CSAGAKGYEQYF.